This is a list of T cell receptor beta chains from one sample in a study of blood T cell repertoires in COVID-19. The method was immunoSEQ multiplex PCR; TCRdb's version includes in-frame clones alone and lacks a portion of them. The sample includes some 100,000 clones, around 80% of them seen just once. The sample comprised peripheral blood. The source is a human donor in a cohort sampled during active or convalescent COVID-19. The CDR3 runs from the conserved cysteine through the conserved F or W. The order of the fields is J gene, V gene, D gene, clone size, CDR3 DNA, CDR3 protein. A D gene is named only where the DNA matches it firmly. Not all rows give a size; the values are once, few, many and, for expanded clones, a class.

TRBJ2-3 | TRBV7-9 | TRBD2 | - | TGTGCCAGCAGCAAACTAGCGGGAGGGGATACGCAGTATTTT | CASSKLAGGDTQYF
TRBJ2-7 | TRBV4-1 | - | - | TGCGCCAGCAGCCAAGAACGTCAGCCGAACGGAGCCTACGAGCAGTACTTC | CASSQERQPNGAYEQYF
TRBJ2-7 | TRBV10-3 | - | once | TGTGCCATCAGTGAGTCCCAGGCCACCTACGAGCAGTACTTC | CAISESQATYEQYF
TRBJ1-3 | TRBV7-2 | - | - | TGTGCCAGCAGCGTAGGACAGTCCCGCTCTGGAAACACCATATATTTT | CASSVGQSRSGNTIYF
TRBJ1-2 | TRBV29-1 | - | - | TGCAGCGTTGAAGAAGTGGGAGGGGTAGTCGGCTATGGCTACACCTTC | CSVEEVGGVVGYGYTF
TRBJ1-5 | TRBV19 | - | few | TGTGCCAGTAGTGTGGACACGGAGAATCAGCCCCAGCATTTT | CASSVDTENQPQHF
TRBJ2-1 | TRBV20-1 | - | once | TGCAGTGCACTCTACAATGAGCAGTTCTTC | CSALYNEQFF
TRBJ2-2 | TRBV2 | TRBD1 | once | TGTGCCAGCAGCTCTCGACAGGGGGAGGTCGGGGAGCTGTTTTTT | CASSSRQGEVGELFF
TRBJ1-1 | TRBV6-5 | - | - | TGTGCCAGCAGTAAGGGGGTGACGAACACTGAAGCTTTCTTT | CASSKGVTNTEAFF
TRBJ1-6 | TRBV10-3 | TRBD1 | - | TGTGCCATCAGTGGGACAGGCTCAAATTCACCCCTCCACTTT | CAISGTGSNSPLHF
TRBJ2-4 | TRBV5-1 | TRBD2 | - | TGCGCCAGCAGCTTTGGGGTCTCAAAGCGGGAGGACCTGGGGAACATTCAGTACTTC | CASSFGVSKREDLGNIQYF
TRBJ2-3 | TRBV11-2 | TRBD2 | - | TGTGCCAGCCGGCAACCGGGACTAGCTGTAAAATGGGATACGCAGTATTTT | CASRQPGLAVKWDTQYF
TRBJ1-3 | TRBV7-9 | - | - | TGTGCCAGCAGCTTAGCAGGACAGCTCTCTGGAAACACCATATATTTT | CASSLAGQLSGNTIYF
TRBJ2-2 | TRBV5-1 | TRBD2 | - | TGCGCCAGCAGCTACCGGACTAGCGGGGGGGTCACCGGGGAGCTGTTTTTT | CASSYRTSGGVTGELFF
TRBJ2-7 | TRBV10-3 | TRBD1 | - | TGTGCCATCAGTGATTTACTGGCAGGGGGCGGCGAGCAGTACTTC | CAISDLLAGGGEQYF
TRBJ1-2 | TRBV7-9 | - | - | TGTGCCAGCAGCGTACAGGGATCAAGGGGCTACACCTTC | CASSVQGSRGYTF
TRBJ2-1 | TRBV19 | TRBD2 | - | TGTGCCAGTAACCCCAGCGGGAGAAGGTATGAGCAGTTCTTC | CASNPSGRRYEQFF
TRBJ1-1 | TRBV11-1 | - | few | TGTGCCAGCAGCCTACAGGAGAACACTGAAGCTTTCTTT | CASSLQENTEAFF
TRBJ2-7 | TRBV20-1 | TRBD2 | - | TGCAGTGCTAGTAGGGCTAGCGGGACTATCTCCTACGAGCAGTACTTC | CSASRASGTISYEQYF
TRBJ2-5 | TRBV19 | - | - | TGTGCCAGTAAACCCGGGACTTGGGGAGAGACCCAGTACTTC | CASKPGTWGETQYF
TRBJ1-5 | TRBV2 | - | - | TGTGCCAGCACCGGACAGCCAAATCAGCCCCAGCATTTT | CASTGQPNQPQHF
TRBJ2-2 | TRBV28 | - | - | TGTGCCAGCAGTAGATCCGGTTCCCGGGTTTTCCGCACCGGGGAGCTGTTTTTT | CASSRSGSRVFRTGELFF
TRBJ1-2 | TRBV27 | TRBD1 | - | TGTGCCAGCACCCAGACAGGGGGCGCCTATGGCTACACCTTC | CASTQTGGAYGYTF
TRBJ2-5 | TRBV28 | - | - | TGTGCCAGCAGTTTTTCAGGTGCTCGGACCCAGTACTTC | CASSFSGARTQYF
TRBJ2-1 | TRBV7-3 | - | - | TGTGCCAGGGCTTGGGCCTATTCGAATGAGCAGTTCTTC | CARAWAYSNEQFF
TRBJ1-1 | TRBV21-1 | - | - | TGTGCCAGCAGCAAATGCGCGAATGGGACATTGAACACTGAAGCTTTCTTT | CASSKCANGTLNTEAFF
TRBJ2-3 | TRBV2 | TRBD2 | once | TGTGCCAGCAGGGTAGCGGGAGATACGCAGTATTTT | CASRVAGDTQYF
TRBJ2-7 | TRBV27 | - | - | TGTGCCAGCAGTTTATTCGGGATTGGTTACGAGCAGTACTTC | CASSLFGIGYEQYF
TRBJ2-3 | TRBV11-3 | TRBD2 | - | TGTGCCAGCAGCTTAGGGCCAAGCGGGGCTACTAGCACAGATACGCAGTATTTT | CASSLGPSGATSTDTQYF
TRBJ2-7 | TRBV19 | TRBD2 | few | TGTGCCAGTAGTATAGAAAGCGGGACGACCTCCTACGAGCAGTACTTC | CASSIESGTTSYEQYF
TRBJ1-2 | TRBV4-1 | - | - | TGCGCCAGCAGCCAGGGGGTGGGGGGGGCGTTGATCTATGGCTACACCTTC | CASSQGVGGALIYGYTF
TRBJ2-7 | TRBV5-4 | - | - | TGTGCCAGCAGCCCAAGTCGGAGACAGCACTACTACGAGCAGTACTTC | CASSPSRRQHYYEQYF
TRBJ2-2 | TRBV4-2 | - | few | TGTGCCAGCAGCCATCGGGGAACCGGGGAGCTGTTTTTT | CASSHRGTGELFF